This is a list of T cell receptor beta chains from one sample in a study of beta chain features in type 1 diabetes. Here immunoSEQ multiplex PCR was the method, and the copy in TCRdb shows in-frame clones only, minus some. This table has approximately 730,000 clones, roughly 13% appearing once. Sequencing used naive CD4+ T cells from blood. The receptors derive from a man aged 18 to 30 with type 1 diabetes. The CDR3 runs from the conserved cysteine through the conserved F or W. The D gene is left open where the match is weak. Size is omitted from some rows. Given values are once, few, many or a class for expanded clones.

J gene: TRBJ2-3
D gene: -
V gene: TRBV14
clone size: few
CDR3 DNA: TGTGCCAGCAGCCATCCGACGGGCTTGACGCAGTATTTT
CDR3 protein: CASSHPTGLTQYF

J gene: TRBJ2-1
D gene: -
V gene: TRBV7-8
clone size: -
CDR3 DNA: TGTGCCAGCAGCGCAGATAGAGGGGGGGGCCGAGGGAATGAGCAGTTCTTC
CDR3 protein: CASSADRGGGRGNEQFF

J gene: TRBJ2-7
D gene: -
V gene: TRBV7-9
clone size: -
CDR3 DNA: TGTGCCAGCAGCTTGGGCCTCGCGTGGGAGCAGTACTTC
CDR3 protein: CASSLGLAWEQYF

J gene: TRBJ1-5
D gene: -
V gene: TRBV27
clone size: few
CDR3 DNA: TGTGCCAGCAGCACCAAGGACGGAGGCAATCAGCCCCAGCATTTT
CDR3 protein: CASSTKDGGNQPQHF

J gene: TRBJ1-1
D gene: -
V gene: TRBV4-1
clone size: -
CDR3 DNA: TGCGCCAGCAGCTTAGACCAGACCATGAACACTGAAGCTTTCTTT
CDR3 protein: CASSLDQTMNTEAFF

J gene: TRBJ2-1
D gene: -
V gene: TRBV20-1
clone size: -
CDR3 DNA: TGCAGTGCTAGAGGGTTCGATGAGCAGTTCTTC
CDR3 protein: CSARGFDEQFF

J gene: TRBJ1-2
D gene: -
V gene: TRBV29-1
clone size: few
CDR3 DNA: TGCAGCGTTGGGGACCCCGGGAGCTATGGCTACACCTTC
CDR3 protein: CSVGDPGSYGYTF

J gene: TRBJ1-2
D gene: -
V gene: TRBV25-1
clone size: -
CDR3 DNA: TGTGCCAGCAGTGACGGGGGATTCGAGGGCTACACCTTC
CDR3 protein: CASSDGGFEGYTF

J gene: TRBJ1-1
D gene: -
V gene: TRBV7-3
clone size: -
CDR3 DNA: TGTGCCAGCAGCGCCGGCCACCGTCAGGCTGAAGCTTTCTTT
CDR3 protein: CASSAGHRQAEAFF

J gene: TRBJ2-3
D gene: -
V gene: TRBV6-5
clone size: few
CDR3 DNA: TGCGCTACAGGCTGGGCTACGCAGTATTTT
CDR3 protein: CATGWATQYF

J gene: TRBJ1-2
D gene: TRBD1
V gene: TRBV27
clone size: few
CDR3 DNA: TGTGCCAGCAGCAGACAGGGGTATGGCTACACCTTC
CDR3 protein: CASSRQGYGYTF